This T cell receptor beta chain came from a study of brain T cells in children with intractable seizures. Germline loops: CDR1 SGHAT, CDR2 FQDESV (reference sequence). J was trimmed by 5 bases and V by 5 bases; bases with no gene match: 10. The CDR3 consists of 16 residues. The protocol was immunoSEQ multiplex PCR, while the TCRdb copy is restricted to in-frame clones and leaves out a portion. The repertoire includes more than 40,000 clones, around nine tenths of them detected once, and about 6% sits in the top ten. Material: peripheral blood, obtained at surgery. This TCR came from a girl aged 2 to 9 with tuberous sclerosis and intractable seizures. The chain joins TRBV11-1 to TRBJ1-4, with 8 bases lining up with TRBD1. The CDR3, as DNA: TGTGCCAGCAGCCCTGACAGGGGAGGGCAGAATGAAAAACTGTTTTTT. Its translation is CASSPDRGGQNEKLFF.